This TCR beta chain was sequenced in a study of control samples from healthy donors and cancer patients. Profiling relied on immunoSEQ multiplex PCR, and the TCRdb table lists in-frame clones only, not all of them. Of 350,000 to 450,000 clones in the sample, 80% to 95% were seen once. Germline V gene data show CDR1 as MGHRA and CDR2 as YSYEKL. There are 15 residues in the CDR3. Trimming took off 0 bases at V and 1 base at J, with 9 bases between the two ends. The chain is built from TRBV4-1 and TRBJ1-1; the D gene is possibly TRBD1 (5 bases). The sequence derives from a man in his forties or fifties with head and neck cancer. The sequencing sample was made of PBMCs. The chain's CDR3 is CASSQDSTGNTEAFF. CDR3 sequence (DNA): TGCGCCAGCAGCCAAGATTCAACAGGGAACACTGAAGCTTTCTTT.